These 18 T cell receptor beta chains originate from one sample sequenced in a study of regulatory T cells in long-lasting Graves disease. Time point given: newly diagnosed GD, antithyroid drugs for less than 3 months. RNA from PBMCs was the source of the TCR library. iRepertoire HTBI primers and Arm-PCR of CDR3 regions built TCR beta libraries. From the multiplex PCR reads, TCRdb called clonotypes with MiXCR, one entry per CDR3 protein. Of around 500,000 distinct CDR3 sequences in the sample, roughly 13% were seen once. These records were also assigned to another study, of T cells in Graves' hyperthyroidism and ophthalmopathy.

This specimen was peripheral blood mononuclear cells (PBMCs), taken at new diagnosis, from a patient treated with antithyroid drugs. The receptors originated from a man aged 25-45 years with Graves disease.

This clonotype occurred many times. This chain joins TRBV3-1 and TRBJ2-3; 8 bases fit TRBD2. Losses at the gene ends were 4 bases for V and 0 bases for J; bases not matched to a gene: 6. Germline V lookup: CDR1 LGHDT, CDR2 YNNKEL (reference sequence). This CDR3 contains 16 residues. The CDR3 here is CASSRRSGGSTDTQYF. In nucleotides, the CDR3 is TGTGCCAGCAGCCGGAGGAGCGGGGGAAGCACAGATACGCAGTATTTT.

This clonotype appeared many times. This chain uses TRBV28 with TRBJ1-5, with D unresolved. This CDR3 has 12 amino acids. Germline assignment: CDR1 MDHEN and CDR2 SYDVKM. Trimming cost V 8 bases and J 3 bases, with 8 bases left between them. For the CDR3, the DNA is TGTGCCAGCCTGGATCCCAATCAGCCCCAGCATTTT. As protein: CASLDPNQPQHF.

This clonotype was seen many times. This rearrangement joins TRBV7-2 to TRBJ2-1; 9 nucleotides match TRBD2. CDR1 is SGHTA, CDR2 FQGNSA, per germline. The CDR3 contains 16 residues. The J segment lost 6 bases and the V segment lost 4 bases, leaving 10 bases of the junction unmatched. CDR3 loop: CASSSNSGSMGNEQFF. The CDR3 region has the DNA TGTGCCAGCAGCTCGAATAGCGGGAGTATGGGCAATGAGCAGTTCTTC.

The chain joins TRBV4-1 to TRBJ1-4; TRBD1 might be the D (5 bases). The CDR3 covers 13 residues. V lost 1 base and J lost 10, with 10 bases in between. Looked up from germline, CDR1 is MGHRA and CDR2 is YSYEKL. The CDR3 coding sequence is TGCGCCAGCAGCCAAGGCCCGGGGGGAAAACTGTTTTTT. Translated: CASSQGPGGKLFF.

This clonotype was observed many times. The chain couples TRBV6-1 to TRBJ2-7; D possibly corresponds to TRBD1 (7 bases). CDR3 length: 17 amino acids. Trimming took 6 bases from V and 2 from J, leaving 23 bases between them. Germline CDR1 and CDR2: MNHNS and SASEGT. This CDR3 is CASSMPRGDWTTYEQYF. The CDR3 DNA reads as TGTGCCAGCAGCATGCCCAGGGGGGACTGGACTACCTACGAGCAGTACTTC.

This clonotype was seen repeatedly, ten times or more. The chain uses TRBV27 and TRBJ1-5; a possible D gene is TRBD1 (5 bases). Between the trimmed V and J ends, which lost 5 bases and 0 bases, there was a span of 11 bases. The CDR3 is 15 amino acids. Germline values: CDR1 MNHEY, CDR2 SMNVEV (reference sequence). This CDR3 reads CASSDRFYSNQPQHF. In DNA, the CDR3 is TGTGCCAGCAGTGACAGATTCTATAGCAATCAGCCCCAGCATTTT.

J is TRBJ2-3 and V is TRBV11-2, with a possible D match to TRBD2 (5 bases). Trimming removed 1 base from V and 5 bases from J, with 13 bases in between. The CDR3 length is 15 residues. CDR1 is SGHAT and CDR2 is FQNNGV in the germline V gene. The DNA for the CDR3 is TGTGCCAGCAGCTTAGGGGTGGGGAGCGGAGATACGCAGTATTTT. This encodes CASSLGVGSGDTQYF.

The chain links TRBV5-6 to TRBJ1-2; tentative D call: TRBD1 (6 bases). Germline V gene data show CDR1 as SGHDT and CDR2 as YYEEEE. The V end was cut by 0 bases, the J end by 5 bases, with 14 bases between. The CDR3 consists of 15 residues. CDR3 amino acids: CASSLAHDRFYGYTF. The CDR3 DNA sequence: TGTGCCAGCAGCTTGGCCCACGACAGGTTTTATGGCTACACCTTC.

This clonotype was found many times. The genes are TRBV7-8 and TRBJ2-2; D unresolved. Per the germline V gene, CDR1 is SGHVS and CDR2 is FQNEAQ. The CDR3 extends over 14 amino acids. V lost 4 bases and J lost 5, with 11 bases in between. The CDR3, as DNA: TGTGCCAGCAGCTGGTCCTTTTCGACCGGGGAGCTGTTTTTT. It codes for CASSWSFSTGELFF.

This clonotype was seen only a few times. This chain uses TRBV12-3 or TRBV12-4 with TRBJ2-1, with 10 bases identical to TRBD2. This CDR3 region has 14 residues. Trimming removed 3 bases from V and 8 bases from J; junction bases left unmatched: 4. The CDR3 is CASSFTSGNDEQFF. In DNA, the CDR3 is TGTGCCAGCAGTTTCACTAGCGGGAATGATGAGCAGTTCTTC.

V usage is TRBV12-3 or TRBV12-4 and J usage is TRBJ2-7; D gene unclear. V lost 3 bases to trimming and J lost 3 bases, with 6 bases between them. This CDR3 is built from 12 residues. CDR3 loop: CASSFLLYEQYF. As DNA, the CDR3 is TGTGCCAGCAGTTTCTTGCTCTACGAGCAGTACTTC.

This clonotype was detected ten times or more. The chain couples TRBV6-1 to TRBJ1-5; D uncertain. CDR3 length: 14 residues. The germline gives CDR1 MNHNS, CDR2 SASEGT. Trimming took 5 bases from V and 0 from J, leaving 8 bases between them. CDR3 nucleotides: TGTGCCAGCAGTCTGGTACCTAGCAATCAGCCCCAGCATTTT. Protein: CASSLVPSNQPQHF.

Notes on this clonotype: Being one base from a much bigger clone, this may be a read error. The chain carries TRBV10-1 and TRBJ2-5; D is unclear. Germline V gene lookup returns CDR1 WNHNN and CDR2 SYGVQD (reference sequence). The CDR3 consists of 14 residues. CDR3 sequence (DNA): TGCGCCGGCAGTGAGACACAACGCCAAGAGACCCAGTACTTC. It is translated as CAGSETQRQETQYF.

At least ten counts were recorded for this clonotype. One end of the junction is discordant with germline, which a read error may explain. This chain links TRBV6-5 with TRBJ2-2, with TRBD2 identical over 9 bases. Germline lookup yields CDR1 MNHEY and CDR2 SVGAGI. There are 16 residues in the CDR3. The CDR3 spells CASRYSGGLNTGELFF. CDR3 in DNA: TGTGCCAGCCGTTACAGCGGGGGGCTGAACACCGGGGAGCTGTTTTTT.

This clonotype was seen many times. The CDR3 is CSVDGTGNEKLFF. The DNA of the CDR3 is TGCAGCGTTGACGGGACAGGGAATGAAAAACTGTTTTTT. V is TRBV29-1 and J is TRBJ1-4, with 9 bases fitting TRBD1. Trimming took 3 bases from V and 5 from J; bases not matched to a gene: 1. Germline V CDR1 and CDR2: SQVTM, ANQGSEA. The CDR3 totals 13 residues. The full variable domain, in which reference TRBV29-1 and TRBJ1-4 provide the parts outside the CDR3, is SAVISQKPSRDICQRGTSLTIQCQVDSQVTMMFWYRQQPGQSLTLIATANQGSEATYESGFVIDKFPISRPNLTFSTLTVSNMSPEDSSIYLCSVDGTGNEKLFFGSGTQLSVL.

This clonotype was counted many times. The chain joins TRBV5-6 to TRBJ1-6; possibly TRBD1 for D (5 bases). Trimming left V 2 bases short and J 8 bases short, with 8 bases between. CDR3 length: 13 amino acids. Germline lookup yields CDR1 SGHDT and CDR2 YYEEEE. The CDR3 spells CASSLEGDSPLHF. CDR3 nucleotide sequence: TGTGCCAGCAGCTTAGAAGGGGATTCACCCCTCCACTTT.

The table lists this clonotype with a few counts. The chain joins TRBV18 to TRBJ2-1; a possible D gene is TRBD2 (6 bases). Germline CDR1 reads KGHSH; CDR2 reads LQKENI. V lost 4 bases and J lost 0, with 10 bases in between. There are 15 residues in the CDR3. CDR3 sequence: CASSLGRRSYNEQFF. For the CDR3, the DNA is TGTGCCAGCTCACTCGGGAGACGCTCCTACAATGAGCAGTTCTTC.

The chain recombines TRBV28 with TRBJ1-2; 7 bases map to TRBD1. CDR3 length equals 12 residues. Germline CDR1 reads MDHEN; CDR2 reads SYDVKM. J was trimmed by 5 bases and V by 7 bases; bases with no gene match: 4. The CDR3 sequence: CASTTGWYGYTF. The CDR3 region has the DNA TGTGCCAGCACGACAGGGTGGTATGGCTACACCTTC.